Below are 27 T cell receptor beta chains sequenced from a single sample in a study of blood T cell repertoires in COVID-19. The repertoire was sequenced with immunoSEQ multiplex PCR; TCRdb's copy has only in-frame clones and lacks some. The sample includes roughly 68,000 clones, just under 90% seen only once; the top ten take approximately 6.3%. Sequenced material: peripheral blood. The receptors were gathered from an elderly woman with active COVID-19.

V usage is TRBV27 and J usage is TRBJ2-1, with 9 nucleotides matching TRBD1. V lost 4 bases, J lost 6 bases, and 4 bases stayed unmatched. CDR3 length equals 14 residues. Germline assignment: CDR1 MNHEY and CDR2 SMNVEV (reference sequence). In nucleotides, the CDR3 is TGTGCCAGCAGTTGGGACAGGGTGGGCAATGAGCAGTTCTTC. Protein: CASSWDRVGNEQFF.

The chain is built from TRBV29-1 and TRBJ2-2; the match to TRBD1 covers 10 bases. J lost 4 bases, V lost 4 bases, and 3 bases had no gene match. The CDR3 extends over 14 amino acids. Germline lookup yields CDR1 SQVTM and CDR2 ANQGSEA. Here the CDR3 DNA reads TGCAGCGTTGCCCGGGACAGGGGCACCGGGGAGCTGTTTTTT. Protein product: CSVARDRGTGELFF.

The V and J genes are TRBV15 and TRBJ2-5, with TRBD1 matching over 9 bases. Germline CDR1 is LNHNV and CDR2 is YYDKDF (reference sequence). The CDR3 totals 17 residues. V lost 0 bases and J lost 5; bases outside the gene matches: 10. The CDR3 DNA reads as TGTGCCACCAGCAGAGATCAGACCGGGACAGGGCGGGAGACCCAGTACTTC. This translates into CATSRDQTGTGRETQYF.

The rearrangement joins TRBV25-1 to TRBJ1-1, with D tentatively TRBD1 (5 bases). Trimming took off 6 bases at V and 2 bases at J, with 19 bases between the two ends. CDR1 is MGHDK and CDR2 is SYGVNS in the germline V gene. The CDR3 has 16 amino acids. CDR3 loop: CASSAQPGKANTEAFF. CDR3 bases: TGTGCCAGCAGCGCTCAGCCAGGGAAAGCAAACACTGAAGCTTTCTTT.

The chain couples TRBV7-2 to TRBJ2-7; 8 nucleotides align to TRBD2. V lost 1 base to trimming and J lost 3 bases; unmatched junction nucleotides: 5. This CDR3 has 15 amino acids. Germline loops: CDR1 SGHTA, CDR2 FQGNSA. CDR3 DNA: TGTGCCAGCAGCTTAGGAGCCAGCGGGAGCTACGAGCAGTACTTC. Protein product: CASSLGASGSYEQYF. Filled out from reference TRBV7-2 and TRBJ2-7, the complete variable domain reads GAGVSQSPSNKVTEKGKDVELRCDPISGHTALYWYRQSLGQGLEFLIYFQGNSAPDKSGLPSDRFSAERTGGSVSTLTIQRTQQEDSAVYLCASSLGASGSYEQYFGPGTRLTVT.

This chain links TRBV7-3 with TRBJ2-1; D is ambiguous. CDR1 and CDR2 (germline): SGHTA, FQGTGA. The CDR3 runs to 15 residues. With 5 bases removed from V and 8 bases from J, the gap between germline ends came to 19 bases. The CDR3 sequence is CASSQVAARLHEQFF. CDR3 coding DNA: TGTGCCAGCAGCCAAGTTGCGGCTAGGTTGCATGAGCAGTTCTTC.

The gene calls are TRBV5-1 and TRBJ2-3; TRBD2 agrees at 8 bases. The CDR3 has 19 residues. From germline, CDR1 is SGHRS and CDR2 YFSETQ. The J segment lost 1 base and the V segment lost 1 base, leaving 14 bases of the junction unmatched. DNA for the CDR3: TGCGCCAGCAGCTTGACCTTATCGATAGCGGGATTCCGCACAGATACGCAGTATTTT. It yields the protein CASSLTLSIAGFRTDTQYF.

The chain has TRBV6-5 and TRBJ2-2; TRBD1 matches 7 bases. The CDR3 has 15 amino acids. Germline values: CDR1 MNHEY, CDR2 SVGAGI. Trimming took 6 bases from V and 6 from J; bases not matched to a gene: 10. CDR3 sequence (DNA): TGTGCCAGCAGGATGGAGACAGGGAGATCCGGGGAGCTGTTTTTT. Translating it yields CASRMETGRSGELFF.

CDR3 DNA sequence: TGTGCCAGCAGGCCGGAGTTCGGGAGGGGACTCAATGAGCAGTTCTTC. Its protein product is CASRPEFGRGLNEQFF. The rearrangement links TRBV2 to TRBJ2-1; 8 positions agree with TRBD2. Germline trimming cut 6 bases from V and 6 bases from J; bases unmatched to any gene: 13. This CDR3 is 16 amino acids long. Germline V CDR1 and CDR2: SNHLY, FYNNEI.

The gene calls are TRBV10-3 and TRBJ1-1, with 7 bases aligning to TRBD1. In germline, CDR1 is ENHRY, CDR2 SYGVKD. The CDR3 runs to 13 residues. The junction had 8 bases not matched to a gene; V was cut back by 6 bases and J by 7 bases. CDR3 coding DNA: TGTGCCATCAGAATAACAGGGGTAGGTGAAGCTTTCTTT. Translation gives CAIRITGVGEAFF.

Of note for this clone: The junction and the germline gene differ at one end; a read error may be behind it. The V and J genes are TRBV7-7 and TRBJ2-1; 7 bases are a match to TRBD1. The germline gives CDR1 SSHAT, CDR2 FNYEAQ (reference sequence). The CDR3 loop spans 13 amino acids. The CDR3 here is CASSLGQYNEQFF. The CDR3, as DNA: TGTGCTAGCAGCTTGGGACAGTACAATGAGCAGTTCTTC.

This chain uses TRBV4-3 with TRBJ2-2, with 8 bases that match TRBD2. This CDR3 has 17 amino acids. Germline loops: CDR1 LGHNA, CDR2 YSLEER. V gave up 0 bases and J gave up 8 bases; unmatched junction bases: 11. The CDR3 sequence: CASSQDPPGGGSGELFF. DNA of the CDR3: TGCGCCAGCAGCCAAGATCCACCGGGAGGGGGGTCTGGGGAGCTGTTTTTT.

This clone was detected only once. The chain links TRBV5-6 to TRBJ2-1; TRBD2 aligns across 7 bases. The germline V gene encodes CDR1 SGHDT and CDR2 YYEEEE. V was clipped by 0 bases and J by 8 bases; unmatched bases: 8. The CDR3 consists of 15 residues. Here the CDR3 DNA reads TGTGCCAGCAGCTTGGCCAGCGGGATTCTGGATGAGCAGTTCTTC. Protein sequence: CASSLASGILDEQFF.

This sequence joins TRBV10-3 and TRBJ2-2, with D possibly matching TRBD1 (6 bases). The germline V and J ends were trimmed by 9 bases and 2 bases, with 13 bases remaining between them. CDR1 is ENHRY, CDR2 SYGVKD, per germline. The CDR3 consists of 14 residues. The CDR3 coding sequence is TGTGCCATTCAGGACAGCCCTAACACCGGGGAGCTGTTTTTT. This sequence encodes CAIQDSPNTGELFF.

With respect to this clone: In the same sample, other DNA sequences code for this CDR3. The chain employs TRBV28 and TRBJ1-5; TRBD1 aligns across 9 bases. CDR3 length equals 15 residues. Trimming cost V 4 bases and J 7 bases; bases outside gene matches: 8. CDR1 and CDR2 from the germline V gene are MDHEN and SYDVKM. CDR3 region: CASSSRDRAGQPQHF. CDR3 bases: TGTGCCAGCAGTTCCCGGGACAGGGCTGGGCAGCCCCAGCATTTT. Looking up the rest from reference TRBV28 and TRBJ1-5 gives the full variable domain: DVKVTQSSRYLVKRTGEKVFLECVQDMDHENMFWYRQDPGLGLRLIYFSYDVKMKEKGDIPEGYSVSREKKERFSLILESASTNQTSMYLCASSSRDRAGQPQHFGDGTRLSIL.

The V and J genes are TRBV7-3 and TRBJ2-1; 8 positions match TRBD2. CDR1 SGHTA and CDR2 FQGTGA come from the germline V gene. The CDR3 extends over 16 amino acids. Trimming at V came to 5 bases and at J to 0 bases, leaving 6 bases not matched to a gene. The CDR3 spells CASSTTGTSSYNEQFF. CDR3 nucleotides: TGTGCCAGCAGCACAACCGGGACTAGCTCCTACAATGAGCAGTTCTTC.

The chain carries TRBV5-8 and TRBJ2-1; 7 nucleotides agree with TRBD1. The V gene's germline CDR1 is SGHTS and CDR2 YDEGEE. J was trimmed by 3 bases and V by 4 bases; bases with no gene match: 7. This CDR3 comprises 15 residues. CDR3 sequence: CASSDKGASYNEQFF. Written as DNA, the CDR3 is TGTGCCAGCAGCGATAAGGGGGCTAGCTACAATGAGCAGTTCTTC.

The genes are TRBV15 and TRBJ1-4; possible D gene TRBD1, 6 bases. Germline V CDR1 and CDR2: LNHNV, YYDKDF (reference sequence). The CDR3 is 14 amino acids. The V end was cut by 4 bases, the J end by 4 bases, with 10 bases between. The CDR3: CATSKTGFNEKLFF. The CDR3 bases are TGTGCCACCAGCAAAACAGGGTTTAATGAAAAACTGTTTTTT. The full variable domain, its missing parts supplied by reference TRBV15 and TRBJ1-4, is DAMVIQNPRYQVTQFGKPVTLSCSQTLNHNVMYWYQQKSSQAPKLLFHYYDKDFNNEADTPDNFQSRRPNTSFCFLDIRSPGLGDTAMYLCATSKTGFNEKLFFGSGTQLSVL.

The V gene is TRBV28, the J gene TRBJ1-6; 9 bases agree with TRBD1. This CDR3 is 15 amino acids long. Trimming removed 3 bases from V and 9 bases from J; junction bases left unmatched: 6. The germline gives CDR1 MDHEN, CDR2 SYDVKM. The DNA of the CDR3 is TGTGCCAGCAGTTTTAGGACAGGGGCGGGTTCACCCCTCCACTTT. This translates into CASSFRTGAGSPLHF.

This sequence joins TRBV11-2 and TRBJ2-5; 10 bases map to TRBD2. CDR1 is SGHAT and CDR2 is FQNNGV in the germline V gene. CDR3 length: 15 amino acids. Trimming took 0 bases from V and 3 from J; bases not matched to a gene: 1. The CDR3 reads CASSLDGLAEETQYF. DNA for the CDR3: TGTGCCAGCAGCTTAGACGGACTAGCGGAAGAGACCCAGTACTTC.

The V call is TRBV28, the J call TRBJ2-4, with a possible D match to TRBD2 (7 bases). Germline loops: CDR1 MDHEN, CDR2 SYDVKM. V was pared by 7 bases and J by 0 bases, with 25 bases between. The CDR3 extends over 19 amino acids. For the CDR3, the DNA is TGTGCCAGCACCTCCCGGGGGGCAGGGACGAATATAGCCAAAAACATTCAGTACTTC. This codes for CASTSRGAGTNIAKNIQYF. The full variable domain, completed using reference TRBV28 and TRBJ2-4, is DVKVTQSSRYLVKRTGEKVFLECVQDMDHENMFWYRQDPGLGLRLIYFSYDVKMKEKGDIPEGYSVSREKKERFSLILESASTNQTSMYLCASTSRGAGTNIAKNIQYFGAGTRLSVL.

The rearrangement joins TRBV7-2 to TRBJ1-1; tentative D call: TRBD1 (6 bases). Germline loops: CDR1 SGHTA, CDR2 FQGNSA. Deletions cut 3 bases from V and 1 base from J, with 12 bases between. The CDR3 loop spans 15 amino acids. CDR3 amino acids: CASSFRAGANTEAFF. In DNA, the CDR3 is TGTGCCAGCAGCTTTCGTGCAGGGGCGAACACTGAAGCTTTCTTT.

The chain uses TRBV6-5 and TRBJ2-3; possible D gene TRBD2, 5 bases. In germline, CDR1 is MNHEY, CDR2 SVGAGI. The CDR3 is 13 amino acids. V lost 0 bases to trimming and J lost 4 bases, with 5 bases between them. The CDR3 region has the DNA TGTGCCAGCAGTTACTCGAGGGCAGATACGCAGTATTTT. This codes for CASSYSRADTQYF.

The chain recombines TRBV6-5 with TRBJ1-6; the match to TRBD1 covers 9 bases. Germline V lookup: CDR1 MNHEY, CDR2 SVGAGI. This CDR3 comprises 16 residues. With V trimmed by 2 bases and J by 8 bases, 7 bases remained unmatched. The CDR3 reads CASSYGLGQGDSPLHF. Here the CDR3 DNA reads TGTGCCAGCAGTTACGGGCTGGGACAGGGTGATTCACCCCTCCACTTT.

The chain has TRBV9 and TRBJ2-4, with TRBD1 matching over 7 bases. Per germline, CDR1 SGDLS and CDR2 YYNGEE. The CDR3 runs 14 residues. V lost 2 bases, J lost 8 bases, and 7 bases stayed unmatched. CDR3 sequence (DNA): TGTGCCAGCAGCGTGGGACAGAGGGGAGACATTCAGTACTTC. This translates into CASSVGQRGDIQYF. Looking up the rest from reference TRBV9 and TRBJ2-4 gives the full variable domain: DSGVTQTPKHLITATGQRVTLRCSPRSGDLSVYWYQQSLDQGLQFLIQYYNGEERAKGNILERFSAQQFPDLHSELNLSSLELGDSALYFCASSVGQRGDIQYFGAGTRLSVL.

The genes are TRBV11-3 and TRBJ2-2, with 7 bases lining up with TRBD1. The CDR3 runs 17 residues. Germline CDR1 SGHNT, CDR2 YENEEA. J lost 3 bases, V lost 1 base, and 8 bases had no gene match. CDR3 sequence: CASSLVPTGYHTGELFF. CDR3 nucleotide sequence: TGTGCCAGCAGCTTAGTCCCGACAGGGTACCACACCGGGGAGCTGTTTTTT.

J is TRBJ2-1 and V is TRBV14; maybe TRBD2 (6 bases). Trimming took off 4 bases at V and 5 bases at J, with 24 bases between the two ends. Germline V gene sequence: CDR1 SGHDN, CDR2 FVKESK. This CDR3 region has 18 residues. The CDR3 reads CASSRAGRSWLNHNEQFF. The CDR3 DNA is TGTGCCAGCAGCCGGGCGGGACGGAGTTGGTTGAACCACAATGAGCAGTTCTTC.